This T cell receptor (beta chain) was sequenced in a study of tissue T cells after allogeneic stem cell transplantation. The study's findings and limits: Limitations included a small, clinically heterogeneous cohort and limited sampling depth. Tissue-detected TCR repertoire was only partly captured by blood and spleen T cells.

With respect to this clone: Its antigen is unidentified. Gene names follow the mouse nomenclature. The read stops 1 residue short of the end of the CDR3; the missing end is completed from the germline J gene.

TCRdb keeps only in-frame clones here, not all; method: immunoSEQ multiplex PCR. The profile shows 40,000 to 60,000 clones, roughly 73% of them singletons. V gave up 6 bases and J gave up 5 bases; unmatched junction bases: 7. The CDR3 has 15 residues. From germline, CDR1 is NNHDY and CDR2 SYVADS. The genes are TRBV13-3 and TRBJ2-1; 11 positions match TRBD2. The sequence was collected from a pool of C57BL/6 mice in good health. The sequenced sample was sorted cells pooled from one or two spleens. The DNA read from the CDR3 is TGTGCCAGCAATACTGGGGGGGCAGGGGATGCTGAGCAGTTC. It codes for CASNTGGAGDAEQF. The full-length CDR3 reads as CASNTGGAGDAEQFF.